A single T cell receptor (beta chain) is shown here with its context. Read data end 3 residues before the CDR3 end; the end is taken from the germline J gene. Produced via immunoSEQ multiplex PCR; TCRdb's table is partial and in-frame only. Listed are about 14,000 clones; 27% falls within the top ten. This sample was taken from a study of Tregs in tolerant kidney transplant recipients. The germline V gene has CDR1 SGHNT and CDR2 YYREEE (reference sequence). The V end was cut by 0 bases, the J end by 6 bases, with 7 bases between. The CDR3 runs 13 residues. Recipients received nonmyeloablative bone marrow transplants from related graft donors, with transient mixed chimerism.

The clonotype originates from a human patient who received a combined kidney and bone marrow transplant. Some T cells may have originated in the graft donor. The specimen comprised CD8+ T cells from blood (PBMCs), sampled 6 months after the transplant. The J gene is TRBJ2-1, the V gene TRBV5-4; D not certain. Here the CDR3 reads CASSLDYLNEQFF. The sequenced CDR3 bases are TGTGCCAGCAGCTTGGACTACCTCAATGAG.